A selection of T cell receptor beta chains follows, all from one sample in a study of vaccination and CD4 T cells after COVID-19. TCRdb re-analysed the PCR reads in MiXCR, keeping a single row per CDR3 protein. The table includes around 16,000 distinct CDR3 sequences, approximately 52% detected once. These receptors have no identified antigens. Sequencing used CD4+ T cells from blood, cultured in vitro, obtained before SARS-CoV-2 vaccination. These receptors all stem from a human donor who had recovered from COVID-19. Each CDR3 is given with its conserved first and last residue. D genes are given only for firm matches. Rows give clone size only sometimes, using once, few, many, or a class for an expanded clone.

J gene | clone size | V gene | CDR3 length | D gene | CDR3 protein | CDR3 DNA
TRBJ1-2 | . | TRBV10-3 | 13 | . | CAISVPAAYGYTF | TGTGCCATCAGTGTGCCAGCCGCCTATGGCTACACCTTC
TRBJ2-2 | . | TRBV20-1 | 14 | TRBD2 | CSARDASGTGELFF | TGCAGTGCTAGAGATGCTAGCGGCACCGGGGAGCTGTTTTTT
TRBJ1-3 | . | TRBV10-3 | 13 | . | CAITSPSGNTIYF | TGTGCCATCACTTCACCGTCGGGAAACACCATATATTTT
TRBJ1-4 | few | TRBV15 | 16 | . | CATGNGGWATNEKLFF | TGTGCCACCGGGAACGGGGGATGGGCAACTAATGAAAAACTGTTTTTT
TRBJ2-5 | . | TRBV10-3 | 13 | . | CAISEYREETQYF | TGTGCCATCAGTGAATACAGAGAAGAGACCCAGTACTTC
TRBJ2-6 | . | TRBV28 | 16 | TRBD1 | CASSWGTATGANVLTF | TGTGCCAGCAGTTGGGGGACAGCCACTGGGGCCAACGTCCTGACTTTC
TRBJ2-3 | . | TRBV19 | 16 | TRBD2 | CASSRLGGRTFDTQYF | TGTGCCAGTAGTAGGTTGGGCGGGAGGACATTCGATACGCAGTATTTT
TRBJ2-2 | once | TRBV4-2 | 16 | . | CASSQDRQLRTGELFF | TGTGCCAGCAGCCAAGATCGGCAGCTGCGAACCGGGGAGCTGTTTTTT
TRBJ1-5 | few | TRBV19 | 15 | TRBD1 | CASSLTPTGVQPQHF | TGTGCCAGTAGTCTTACCCCTACAGGGGTTCAGCCCCAGCATTTT
TRBJ2-4 | . | TRBV6-2/TRBV6-3 | 13 | TRBD1 | CASSLGTADIQYF | TGTGCCAGCAGTCTCGGGACAGCGGACATTCAGTACTTC
TRBJ2-7 | . | TRBV6-5 | 14 | TRBD1 | CASSLDRDAYEQYF | TGTGCCAGCAGTTTGGACAGGGACGCCTACGAGCAGTACTTC
TRBJ1-5 | few | TRBV27 | 18 | TRBD1 | CASSPYRNRGSGNQPQHF | TGTGCCAGCAGTCCATATCGTAACAGGGGATCTGGCAATCAGCCCCAGCATTTT
TRBJ1-1 | . | TRBV20-1 | 13 | . | CSARGTVATEAFF | TGCAGTGCTAGAGGTACAGTCGCCACTGAAGCTTTCTTT
TRBJ2-6 | . | TRBV19 | 17 | TRBD1 | CASSLGQTSSGANVLTF | TGTGCCAGTAGTTTGGGACAGACCAGCTCTGGGGCCAACGTCCTGACTTTC
TRBJ1-2 | few | TRBV20-1 | 13 | . | CSARARVGYGYTF | TGCAGTGCTAGAGCCAGGGTCGGCTATGGCTACACCTTC
TRBJ2-1 | . | TRBV18 | 11 | . | CASSRTDEQFF | TGTGCCAGCTCGCGGACGGATGAGCAGTTCTTC
TRBJ1-2 | few | TRBV7-9 | 12 | . | CASSATSYGYTF | TGTGCCAGCAGCGCGACCAGCTATGGCTACACCTTC
TRBJ1-1 | few | TRBV19 | 13 | TRBD1 | CASSPGGWTEAFF | TGTGCCAGTAGTCCAGGGGGATGGACTGAAGCTTTCTTT
TRBJ2-2 | . | TRBV20-1 | 15 | . | CSARRLAMNTGELFF | TGCAGTGCTAGGAGGCTGGCGATGAACACCGGGGAGCTGTTTTTT
TRBJ2-7 | few | TRBV6-1 | 13 | . | CASRGHEPYEQYF | TGTGCCAGCAGGGGACATGAGCCCTACGAGCAGTACTTC
TRBJ2-1 | . | TRBV6-1 | 14 | . | CASSETAGSSEQFF | TGTGCCAGCAGTGAAACGGCGGGATCCAGCGAGCAGTTCTTC
TRBJ1-5 | . | TRBV20-1 | 15 | . | CSASAVTYSNQPQHF | TGCAGTGCTTCCGCGGTTACTTATAGCAATCAGCCCCAGCATTTT
TRBJ1-5 | few | TRBV2 | 15 | TRBD1 | CASSLTGGVGQPQHF | TGTGCCAGCAGCCTCACAGGGGGCGTAGGCCAGCCCCAGCATTTT
TRBJ1-2 | few | TRBV20-1 | 13 | TRBD1 | CSARPGQGTGYTF | TGCAGTGCTAGACCGGGACAGGGGACTGGCTACACCTTC
TRBJ2-2 | . | TRBV14 | 15 | TRBD2 | CASSQAGGPTGELFF | TGTGCCAGCAGCCAAGCGGGAGGCCCCACCGGGGAGCTGTTTTTT
TRBJ2-3 | . | TRBV20-1 | 11 | . | CSARAGGTQYF | TGCAGTGCCCGGGCGGGCGGTACGCAGTATTTT
TRBJ2-4 | . | TRBV20-1 | 13 | TRBD1 | CSAAQGAKNIQYF | TGCAGTGCCGCACAGGGGGCCAAAAACATTCAGTACTTC
TRBJ1-1 | . | TRBV6-1 | 13 | . | CASSIDPLGSAFF | TGTGCCAGCAGTATCGACCCCCTGGGTTCAGCTTTCTTT
TRBJ2-4 | . | TRBV20-1 | 19 | TRBD2 | CSARGAGTSGALAKNIQYF | TGCAGTGCTAGAGGGGCCGGGACTAGCGGGGCTCTAGCCAAAAACATTCAGTACTTC
TRBJ2-1 | . | TRBV7-3 | 14 | TRBD2 | CASSPSGRASEQFF | TGTGCCAGCAGCCCGAGCGGGAGGGCCAGTGAGCAGTTCTTC
TRBJ2-5 | . | TRBV11-2 | 17 | TRBD2 | CASSRVSGGAWQETQYF | TGTGCCAGCAGCCGAGTGTCGGGGGGGGCTTGGCAAGAGACCCAGTACTTC
TRBJ1-1 | few | TRBV7-2 | 13 | . | CASSSIIRREAFF | TGTGCCAGCAGCTCTATTATCCGCCGGGAAGCTTTCTTT
TRBJ2-5 | . | TRBV20-1 | 14 | . | CSARVVASFKTQYF | TGCAGTGCTAGAGTGGTGGCTAGCTTTAAGACCCAGTACTTC
TRBJ1-3 | few | TRBV7-2 | 14 | . | CASSLAGFGNTIYF | TGTGCCAGCAGCTTAGCAGGGTTCGGAAACACCATATATTTT
TRBJ2-5 | . | TRBV11-1 | 12 | . | CASSSLGETQYF | TGTGCCAGCAGCTCCCTGGGGGAGACCCAGTACTTC
TRBJ2-7 | . | TRBV6-7 | 16 | . | CASSYYRARGSYEQYF | TGTGCCAGCAGTTACTACAGGGCCAGGGGCTCCTACGAGCAGTACTTC
TRBJ1-2 | few | TRBV11-2 | 15 | TRBD1 | CASSLGTGRDYGYTF | TGTGCCAGCAGCTTAGGGACAGGGCGAGACTATGGCTACACCTTC
TRBJ1-1 | . | TRBV9 | 15 | TRBD1 | CASSVGDRFNTEAFF | TGTGCCAGCAGCGTAGGGGACAGATTCAACACTGAAGCTTTCTTT
TRBJ2-3 | few | TRBV7-3 | 13 | . | CASSLPGSDTQYF | TGTGCCAGCAGCTTACCGGGTTCAGATACGCAGTATTTT
TRBJ1-2 | . | TRBV6-1 | 11 | . | CASVGAYGYTF | TGTGCCAGTGTGGGGGCCTATGGCTACACCTTC